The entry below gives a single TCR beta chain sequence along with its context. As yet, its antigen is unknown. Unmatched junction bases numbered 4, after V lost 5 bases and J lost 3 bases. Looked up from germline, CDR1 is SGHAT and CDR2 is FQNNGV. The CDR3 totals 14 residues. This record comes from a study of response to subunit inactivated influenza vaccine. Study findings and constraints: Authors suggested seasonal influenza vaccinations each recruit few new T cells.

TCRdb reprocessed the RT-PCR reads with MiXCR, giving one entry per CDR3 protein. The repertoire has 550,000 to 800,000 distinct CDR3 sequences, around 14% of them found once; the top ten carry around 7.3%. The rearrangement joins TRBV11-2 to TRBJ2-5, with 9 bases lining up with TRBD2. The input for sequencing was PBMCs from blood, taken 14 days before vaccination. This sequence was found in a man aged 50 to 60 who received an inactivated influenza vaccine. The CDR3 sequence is CASSTSGPKETQYF. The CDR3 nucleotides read TGTGCCAGCAGCACTAGCGGGCCTAAAGAGACCCAGTACTTC.